These 24 T cell receptor beta chains were all obtained from the same sample, sequenced in a study of T cells in Graves' hyperthyroidism and ophthalmopathy. The CDR3 regions of TCR beta were amplified from RNA transcripts. The TCR CDR3 first-round RT-PCR relied on the HTBI primer set. TCRdb itself ran the multiplex PCR reads through MiXCR, one entry per CDR3 protein. In the table there are 150,000 to 200,000 distinct CDR3 sequences, 9.4% of which are singletons. Specimen: blood. The receptors originated from a woman between 18 and 29 years old with Graves' hyperthyroidism that later progressed to Graves' ophthalmopathy.

This clonotype occurred many times. J is TRBJ2-3 and V is TRBV20-1, with 7 nucleotides matching TRBD2. The CDR3 totals 15 residues. CDR1 and CDR2 from the germline V gene are DFQATT and SNEGSKA (reference sequence). After removal of 0 bases from V and 3 bases from J, the junction contained 6 bases not matched to a gene. The CDR3: CSARDRRTRTDTQYF. The CDR3 bases are TGCAGTGCTAGAGATCGGCGGACTAGGACAGATACGCAGTATTTT.

This clonotype came up many times. This rearrangement joins TRBV11-1 to TRBJ2-5; D call uncertain. This CDR3 has 15 residues. Germline V CDR1 and CDR2: SGHAT, FQDESV (reference sequence). V was pared by 1 base and J by 2 bases, with 11 bases between. In DNA, the CDR3 is TGTGCCAGCAGCTTAGAGACAAGATCTCAAGAGACCCAGTACTTC. It encodes CASSLETRSQETQYF.

The chain recombines TRBV20-1 with TRBJ2-5; 11 nucleotides agree with TRBD2. In germline, CDR1 is DFQATT, CDR2 SNEGSKA (reference sequence). V shed 0 bases, J shed 5 bases, and the junction held 8 bases outside the gene matches. The CDR3 length is 16 residues. CDR3 protein: CSARDQLAGVSETQYF. CDR3 in DNA: TGCAGTGCTAGAGATCAACTAGCGGGAGTAAGCGAGACCCAGTACTTC.

This clonotype has at least ten counts. V is TRBV2 and J is TRBJ2-1, with 10 positions matching TRBD1. Germline CDR1 reads SNHLY; CDR2 reads FYNNEI. The V gene end was trimmed by 2 bases and the J gene end by 4 bases; junction bases not matched to a gene: 5. The CDR3 contains 16 residues. Here the CDR3 DNA reads TGTGCCAGCAGTGAACTTGCGGGACAGGGGTACAATGAGCAGTTCTTC. It yields the protein CASSELAGQGYNEQFF.

The V and J genes are TRBV25-1 and TRBJ2-4, with D possibly TRBD1 on 5 matching bases. Trimming took off 2 bases at V and 0 bases at J, with 5 bases between the two ends. Germline CDR1 is MGHDK and CDR2 is SYGVNS. There are 14 residues in the CDR3. In nucleotides, the CDR3 is TGTGCCAGCAGTGAAACAGGAGCCAAAAACATTCAGTACTTC. Protein product: CASSETGAKNIQYF.

At least ten counts were recorded for this clonotype. This rearrangement joins TRBV6-1 to TRBJ1-1; D is possibly TRBD1 (5 bases). Germline V gene lookup returns CDR1 MNHNS and CDR2 SASEGT. This CDR3 has 14 residues. V lost 6 bases, J lost 1 base, and 12 bases lay in between. CDR3 nucleotides: TGTGCCAGCAGGCCCCAGGGAGAGAACACTGAAGCTTTCTTT. It specifies CASRPQGENTEAFF.

A few counts support this clonotype. The chain links TRBV11-2 to TRBJ1-1; D not resolved. Between the trimmed V and J ends, which lost 5 bases and 8 bases, there was a span of 15 bases. CDR1 and CDR2 (germline): SGHAT, FQNNGV. The CDR3 has 13 residues. CDR3 in amino acids: CASSPLGKTEAFF. Written as DNA, the CDR3 is TGTGCCAGCAGCCCCCTAGGGAAAACCGAAGCTTTCTTT.

This clonotype was observed many times. The V and J genes are TRBV7-9 and TRBJ2-3; D remains unclear. Germline V gives CDR1 SEHNR, CDR2 FQNEAQ (reference sequence). V gave up 5 bases and J gave up 5 bases, with 14 bases separating them. CDR3 length: 14 residues. This chain's CDR3 is CASSVTGRRDTQYF. Here the CDR3 DNA reads TGTGCCAGCAGCGTGACCGGACGGAGAGATACGCAGTATTTT.

This clonotype was observed many times. The V gene is TRBV3-1, the J gene TRBJ1-3; D not resolved. The germline CDR1 and CDR2 sequences are LGHDT and YNNKEL (reference sequence). The CDR3 extends over 16 amino acids. Trimming pared 4 bases from V and 0 bases from J, leaving 13 bases between. CDR3 sequence: CASSRFTESSGNTIYF. The DNA of the CDR3 is TGTGCCAGCAGCCGCTTCACAGAAAGCTCTGGAAACACCATATATTTT.

This clonotype was counted many times. V is TRBV20-1 and J is TRBJ1-2; D unresolved. Trimming stripped 0 bases from V and 4 bases from J, with 9 bases between. The CDR3 spans 13 residues. Germline assignment: CDR1 DFQATT and CDR2 SNEGSKA (reference sequence). CDR3 amino acids: CSARDTLGYGYTF. The DNA for the CDR3 is TGCAGTGCTAGAGACACACTGGGCTATGGCTACACCTTC.

This clonotype was seen at least ten times. The chain carries TRBV19 and TRBJ2-2, with 9 bases lining up with TRBD1. There are 15 residues in the CDR3. Germline CDR1 reads LNHDA; CDR2 reads SQIVND (reference sequence). V lost 5 bases and J lost 4; bases outside the gene matches: 5. CDR3 protein: CASSPHRGRTGELFF. In DNA, the CDR3 is TGTGCCAGTAGTCCACACAGGGGGCGCACCGGGGAGCTGTTTTTT.

The gene calls are TRBV2 and TRBJ2-2, with 11 bases fitting TRBD2. The CDR3 sequence is 18 residues long. CDR1 and CDR2 from the germline V gene are SNHLY and FYNNEI. V dropped 4 bases and J dropped 5; count of bases not matched to a gene: 12. CDR3 DNA sequence: TGTGCCAGCAGTGGGTGGCAAACTAGCGGGGGTTATACCGGGGAGCTGTTTTTT. Translation gives CASSGWQTSGGYTGELFF.

Only a few counts were recorded for this clonotype. A read error may be the cause here, since a much bigger clone is one base away. The chain couples TRBV20-1 to TRBJ1-1; D might be TRBD1 (5 bases). The CDR3 runs to 18 residues. V was cut by 0 bases and J by 5 bases, with 25 bases left in between. Germline V gene data show CDR1 as DFQATT and CDR2 as SNEGSKA (reference sequence). In DNA, the CDR3 is TGCAGTGCTAGAGACCCTCGGGGGGGATCCGGAGGAGTGACTGAAGCTTTCTTT. Amino acid sequence: CSARDPRGGSGGVTEAFF.

This clonotype was counted ten times or more. The chain uses TRBV12-3 or TRBV12-4 and TRBJ1-6; maybe TRBD1 (5 bases). V dropped 2 bases and J dropped 7 bases, with 15 bases sitting between them. CDR3 length: 16 residues. In DNA form, the CDR3 reads TGTGCCAGCAGTTTAATCGGGGCAGGGCTCAATTCACCCCTCCACTTT. This encodes CASSLIGAGLNSPLHF.

In its sample, this clonotype was seen many times. The J gene is TRBJ2-5, the V gene TRBV11-2, with D perhaps matching TRBD1 or TRBD2 (6 bases each). The germline V and J ends were trimmed by 2 bases and 4 bases, with 11 bases remaining between them. This CDR3 is 14 amino acids long. CDR1 and CDR2 (germline): SGHAT, FQNNGV. CDR3 sequence reads: CASSLMGGRETQYF. The CDR3 coding sequence is TGTGCCAGCAGCTTAATGGGGGGCAGAGAGACCCAGTACTTC.

This clonotype was seen a single time. V is TRBV5-8 and J is TRBJ2-2, with D tentatively TRBD2 (7 bases). The CDR3 extends over 13 amino acids. Trimming stripped 5 bases from V and 6 bases from J, with 11 bases between. Germline V lookup: CDR1 SGHTS, CDR2 YDEGEE. CDR3 loop: CASSRGAPGELFF. CDR3 bases: TGTGCCAGCAGTCGGGGGGCGCCCGGGGAGCTGTTTTTT.

This clonotype is large by share. V and J are TRBV11-1 and TRBJ2-1, with no clear D. With 5 bases removed from V and 0 bases from J, the gap between germline ends came to 14 bases. From germline, CDR1 is SGHAT and CDR2 FQDESV (reference sequence). This CDR3 region has 16 residues. CDR3 nucleotide sequence: TGTGCCAGCAGCCGAACGGGCGGAAGCTCCTACAATGAGCAGTTCTTC. This encodes CASSRTGGSSYNEQFF.

This clonotype was counted between two and nine times. This could be a read error, since a much larger clone is one nucleotide away. The chain recombines TRBV12-3 or TRBV12-4 with TRBJ2-5; 9 bases align to TRBD2. V dropped 6 bases and J dropped 7; count of bases not matched to a gene: 6. The CDR3 is 13 residues long. Here the CDR3 reads CASRGTSRGTQYF. CDR3 DNA: TGTGCCAGCAGAGGGACTAGCAGGGGGACCCAGTACTTC.

This clonotype appeared many times. The chain has TRBV2 and TRBJ2-7; weak D call: TRBD1 (7 bases). Germline V lookup: CDR1 SNHLY, CDR2 FYNNEI. V lost 6 bases and J lost 7, with 13 bases in between. The CDR3 is 12 amino acids. The CDR3 region is CASREGAKEQYF. In DNA, the CDR3 is TGTGCCAGCAGGGAGGGGGCGAAGGAGCAGTACTTC.

This clonotype has ten or more counts. The chain links TRBV2 to TRBJ2-1; D unresolved. From germline, CDR1 is SNHLY and CDR2 FYNNEI. Between the trimmed V and J ends, which lost 2 bases and 1 base, there was a span of 6 bases. CDR3 length: 14 residues. The CDR3 spells CASSELASYNEQFF. In nucleotides, the CDR3 is TGTGCCAGCAGTGAACTGGCATCCTACAATGAGCAGTTCTTC.

This clonotype has ten or more counts. The V gene is TRBV12-3 or TRBV12-4, the J gene TRBJ1-1; D is uncertain. This CDR3 is 12 amino acids long. V lost 7 bases and J 1 base, leaving 7 bases between the germline ends. The CDR3 region is CASNRQNTEAFF. The CDR3 DNA reads TGTGCCAGCAACCGTCAGAACACTGAAGCTTTCTTT.

The rearrangement joins TRBV7-2 to TRBJ2-1, with 9 bases that match TRBD2. Germline V gives CDR1 SGHTA, CDR2 FQGNSA. The V segment lost 2 bases and the J segment 9 bases; nucleotides outside the gene matches: 11. CDR3 length equals 16 residues. CDR3 protein: CASSLLHGGGGGEQFF. The CDR3 nucleotides read TGTGCCAGCAGCTTACTCCATGGCGGGGGGGGCGGTGAGCAGTTCTTC.

This clonotype was seen many times. The chain carries TRBV28 and TRBJ1-1; D ambiguous. Germline CDR1 and CDR2: MDHEN and SYDVKM. The CDR3 consists of 15 residues. Deletions cut 6 bases from V and 5 bases from J, with 19 bases between. CDR3 coding DNA: TGTGCCAGCAGACGCCCGAGGTTAGGGATGACTGAAGCTTTCTTT. Protein product: CASRRPRLGMTEAFF.

This clonotype was counted only a few times. This sequence joins TRBV7-9 and TRBJ1-2; possibly TRBD1 for D (5 bases). This CDR3 contains 14 residues. Germline loops: CDR1 SEHNR, CDR2 FQNEAQ (reference sequence). Trimming took off 10 bases at V and 0 bases at J, with 15 bases between the two ends. The CDR3 DNA is TGTGCCACCGAGGGGAGGTACCCTAACTATGGCTACACCTTC. It is translated as CATEGRYPNYGYTF.